Below, 25 T cell receptor beta chains from the same sample are listed, as sequenced in a study of T cells after yellow fever vaccination (dated by TCRdb to about 2019). Explained via the paper, the treatment or condition label denotes: live attenuated yellow fever vaccine strain. The method was 5' RACE. Sequenced using an Illumina HiSeq 2500. Using fastp at Q25 and MiXCR, TCRdb reprocessed the public reads and kept productive beta chains. Entries that share a CDR3 protein sequence are merged under the most common genes and DNA. For this sample the table gives about 150,000 distinct CDR3 sequences, of which around 6.3% were detected only once. The top ten clonotypes cover 0.5% to 0.65% of the sample. Source: CD4+ T cells sorted from PBMCs, taken 10 days after the yellow fever booster vaccination. All receptors derive from a man aged 25-45 years who received the YFV17D yellow fever vaccine.

This clonotype appeared a few times. This chain joins TRBV9 and TRBJ2-1; 10 positions agree with TRBD2. Trimming took 3 bases from V and 7 from J; bases not matched to a gene: 7. The CDR3 consists of 15 residues. Germline V gives CDR1 SGDLS, CDR2 YYNGEE. CDR3 in amino acids: CASSALAGVRNEQFF. As DNA, the CDR3 is TGTGCCAGCAGCGCTCTAGCGGGAGTGAGAAATGAGCAGTTCTTC. Filled out from reference TRBV9 and TRBJ2-1, the complete variable domain reads DSGVTQTPKHLITATGQRVTLRCSPRSGDLSVYWYQQSLDQGLQFLIQYYNGEERAKGNILERFSAQQFPDLHSELNLSSLELGDSALYFCASSALAGVRNEQFFGPGTRLTVL.

This clonotype was counted at least ten times. V and J are TRBV29-1 and TRBJ2-1; 9 nucleotides line up with TRBD2. There are 16 residues in the CDR3. CDR1 is SQVTM and CDR2 is ANQGSEA in the germline V gene. With 4 bases clipped from V and 5 bases from J, the junction kept 12 bases outside the gene matches. The CDR3 DNA reads as TGCAGCGTTGTTGGGTCATGGCGGGAGGGAGACAATGAGCAGTTCTTC. Its translation: CSVVGSWREGDNEQFF.

This clonotype was counted a few times. The rearrangement joins TRBV5-1 to TRBJ2-1; tentative D call: TRBD1 (6 bases). Germline V gives CDR1 SGHRS, CDR2 YFSETQ. The CDR3 consists of 15 residues. V gave up 1 base and J gave up 2 bases, with 10 bases separating them. The CDR3 region is CASSLKGEAYNEQFF. CDR3 nucleotide sequence: TGCGCCAGCAGCTTGAAGGGGGAAGCCTACAATGAGCAGTTCTTC.

There are many counts of this clonotype. This sequence joins TRBV20-1 and TRBJ2-1; D is possibly TRBD2 (5 bases). CDR3 length equals 11 residues. V was pared by 1 base and J by 9 bases, with 7 bases between. Per the germline V gene, CDR1 is DFQATT and CDR2 is SNEGSKA (reference sequence). The CDR3 DNA follows: TGCAGTGCTAGAGTTCGGGGTGAGCAGTTCTTC. The encoded protein is CSARVRGEQFF.

Only a few counts were recorded for this clonotype. The chain employs TRBV7-2 and TRBJ2-3, with D perhaps given as TRBD1 or TRBD2 (5 bases each). The CDR3 loop spans 14 amino acids. The V end lost 4 bases, the J end lost 6 bases, and 14 bases lay between the germline ends. Germline-derived CDR1 and CDR2 are SGHTA and FQGNSA. The CDR3 DNA follows: TGTGCCAGCAGCTCCCCCGGGGCTTGGGATACGCAGTATTTT. It yields the protein CASSSPGAWDTQYF.

The sample holds a few counts of this clonotype. The CDR3 spells CASSLDVQLYEQYF. The CDR3 DNA follows: TGTGCCAGCAGCTTAGATGTTCAGCTTTACGAGCAGTACTTC. The V call is TRBV7-6, the J call TRBJ2-7, with D unclear. Germline CDR1 SGHVS, CDR2 FNYEAQ. V was pared by 1 base and J by 4 bases, with 11 bases between. CDR3 length equals 14 residues.

This clonotype was counted many times. The chain recombines TRBV29-1 with TRBJ2-7, with D perhaps matching TRBD2 (6 bases). This CDR3 contains 13 residues. V lost 7 bases to trimming and J lost 6 bases, with 19 bases between them. Per the germline V gene, CDR1 is SQVTM and CDR2 is ANQGSEA. In DNA, the CDR3 is TGCAGCGGCCGGGACTCCACCTGGAGCGAGCAGTACTTC. This translates into CSGRDSTWSEQYF.

This clonotype was picked up many times. The rearrangement joins TRBV11-2 to TRBJ2-2; TRBD1 matches at 7 bases. Trimming removed 1 base from V and 4 bases from J; junction bases left unmatched: 6. The CDR3 runs to 16 residues. Germline CDR1 reads SGHAT; CDR2 reads FQNNGV. The CDR3 DNA reads TGTGCCAGCAGCTTAGGGGGATACAGGGGCACCGGGGAGCTGTTTTTT. This translates into CASSLGGYRGTGELFF.

This clonotype was picked up many times. The gene calls are TRBV11-2 and TRBJ1-1, with D maybe TRBD1 (5 bases). The CDR3 loop spans 14 amino acids. The V gene lost 5 bases and the J gene lost 4 bases, with 14 bases spanning the gap. In germline, CDR1 is SGHAT, CDR2 FQNNGV. Here the CDR3 DNA reads TGTGCCAGCAGCGAAGGGACGGGGAGCACTGAAGCTTTCTTT. It codes for CASSEGTGSTEAFF.

The chain links TRBV7-2 to TRBJ2-1; no reliable D call. The CDR3 is made up of 13 amino acids. The V gene's germline CDR1 is SGHTA and CDR2 FQGNSA. V was pared by 5 bases and J by 8 bases, with 13 bases between. This CDR3 is CASSRHTGHEQFF. CDR3 nucleotide sequence: TGTGCCAGCAGCCGTCATACGGGCCATGAGCAGTTCTTC.

Many counts were recorded for this clonotype. The rearrangement links TRBV7-3 to TRBJ2-2; D gene unclear. The V and J ends lost 2 bases and 7 bases respectively, with 2 bases between them. The CDR3 extends over 11 amino acids. Germline lookup yields CDR1 SGHTA and CDR2 FQGTGA. CDR3 sequence reads: CASSLDGELFF. DNA for the CDR3: TGTGCCAGCAGCTTAGACGGGGAGCTGTTTTTT.

This clonotype was detected ten times or more. The chain is built from TRBV7-3 and TRBJ2-1; TRBD2 is a possible D gene (5 bases). CDR3 length: 15 residues. V shed 6 bases and J shed 0 bases, with 12 bases lying between them. The germline gives CDR1 SGHTA, CDR2 FQGTGA. In nucleotides, the CDR3 is TGTGCCAGCAGTTCGATGGGGAGCTCCTACAATGAGCAGTTCTTC. Protein: CASSSMGSSYNEQFF.

This clonotype has a handful of counts. This chain uses TRBV7-9 with TRBJ2-7; 7 positions match TRBD2. The ends lost 6 bases at V and 3 bases at J; junction bases unmatched: 8. Germline CDR1 and CDR2: SEHNR and FQNEAQ (reference sequence). The CDR3 has 14 residues. The CDR3 reads CASRGGDGGYEQYF. The DNA for the CDR3 is TGTGCCAGCAGGGGGGGGGACGGGGGCTACGAGCAGTACTTC.

In this sample, this clonotype turned up a few times. J is TRBJ1-5 and V is TRBV5-6; TRBD1 aligns across 7 bases. This CDR3 comprises 14 residues. In germline, CDR1 is SGHDT, CDR2 YYEEEE. V was clipped by 2 bases and J by 6 bases; unmatched bases: 5. The CDR3: CASSLQGSSQPQHF. DNA for the CDR3: TGTGCCAGCAGCTTACAGGGGAGCTCTCAGCCCCAGCATTTT.

This rearrangement joins TRBV7-6 to TRBJ2-5; 14 bases are a match to TRBD2. This CDR3 spans 17 amino acids. The V gene's germline CDR1 is SGHVS and CDR2 FNYEAQ. Trimming cost V 5 bases and J 5 bases; bases outside gene matches: 10. CDR3 loop: CASSLGTSGSLRETQYF. The DNA of the CDR3 is TGTGCCAGCAGCCTCGGGACTAGCGGGAGTCTGCGGGAGACCCAGTACTTC.

This clonotype was seen ten or more times. This chain joins TRBV4-3 and TRBJ2-1, with 12 bases matching TRBD2. V gave up 1 base and J gave up 10 bases; unmatched junction bases: 8. This CDR3 has 16 amino acids. Germline CDR1 is LGHNA and CDR2 is YSLEER. The CDR3 nucleotides are TGCGCCAGCAGCCAAGTTGTGACTAGCGGGAGAGGCGAGCAGTTCTTC. Translated: CASSQVVTSGRGEQFF.

This clonotype showed up many times. The chain is built from TRBV15 and TRBJ2-1; D is ambiguous. Trimming cost V 7 bases and J 0 bases, with 10 bases left between them. The germline CDR1 and CDR2 sequences are LNHNV and YYDKDF (reference sequence). This CDR3 has 14 residues. Here the CDR3 reads CATKEEPSYNEQFF. CDR3 coding DNA: TGTGCCACCAAAGAGGAACCCTCCTACAATGAGCAGTTCTTC.

There are many counts of this clonotype. The rearrangement links TRBV6-1 to TRBJ2-3, with D perhaps TRBD2 (6 bases). CDR1 is MNHNS and CDR2 is SASEGT in the germline V gene. Trimming left V 1 base short and J 5 bases short, with 16 bases between. This CDR3 spans 16 amino acids. CDR3 region: CASSEEGNGSLDTQYF. The CDR3 DNA reads as TGTGCCAGCAGTGAAGAGGGGAACGGGAGTCTAGATACGCAGTATTTT.

The sample holds one count of this clonotype. A much larger clone sits a single nucleotide away, making a read error possible. The V gene is TRBV3-1, the J gene TRBJ2-3, with 11 bases lining up with TRBD2. Germline loops: CDR1 LGHDT, CDR2 YNNKEL (reference sequence). This CDR3 spans 15 amino acids. The CDR3 DNA reads TGTGCCAGCAGCCAAACTAGCGGGAGCATAGATACGCAGTATTTT. This encodes CASSQTSGSIDTQYF.

The chain combines TRBV7-2 with TRBJ2-1, with D possibly matching TRBD2 (6 bases). The V end was cut by 9 bases, the J end by 3 bases, with 12 bases between. CDR1 is SGHTA and CDR2 is FQGNSA in the germline V gene. This CDR3 comprises 13 residues. The CDR3: CARKLAVYNEQFF. In DNA form, the CDR3 reads TGTGCCAGGAAACTAGCAGTCTACAATGAGCAGTTCTTC.

This clonotype was seen a few times. This chain uses TRBV5-1 with TRBJ1-2; D remains unclear. CDR1 is SGHRS, CDR2 YFSETQ, per germline. Trimming took 0 bases from V and 8 from J, leaving 11 bases between them. CDR3 length: 13 amino acids. The CDR3 bases are TGCGCCAGCAGCTTGGATAGAAGCCGGGGCTACACCTTC. This sequence encodes CASSLDRSRGYTF.

At least ten counts were recorded for this clonotype. The gene calls are TRBV15 and TRBJ2-1, with 7 bases identical to TRBD2. The V gene's germline CDR1 is LNHNV and CDR2 YYDKDF (reference sequence). V was pared by 1 base and J by 4 bases, with 4 bases of the junction left unmatched. This CDR3 comprises 15 residues. CDR3 coding DNA: TGTGCCACCAGCAGAGTGGGACTAAAATACAATGAGCAGTTCTTC. This codes for CATSRVGLKYNEQFF.

Many counts were recorded for this clonotype. The CDR3 DNA reads as TGTGCCATTTCGGCGGCAGGGTCCACAGATACGCAGTATTTT. Translation gives CAISAAGSTDTQYF. The V and J genes are TRBV10-3 and TRBJ2-3, with a tentative D call TRBD1 (5 bases). Germline V CDR1 and CDR2: ENHRY, SYGVKD. Deletions cut 9 bases from V and 2 bases from J, with 15 bases between. The CDR3 is 14 residues long.

This clonotype was observed at least ten times. The rearrangement joins TRBV27 to TRBJ2-5; 11 bases line up with TRBD1. Per the germline V gene, CDR1 is MNHEY and CDR2 is SMNVEV (reference sequence). The CDR3 runs to 15 residues. Losses at the gene ends were 3 bases for V and 4 bases for J; bases not matched to a gene: 4. The chain's CDR3 is CASSLLGQGAETQYF. DNA of the CDR3: TGTGCCAGCAGTTTGCTCGGACAGGGGGCAGAGACCCAGTACTTC.

This clonotype has a count of ten or more. One end of the junction is discordant with germline, which a read error may explain. The chain couples TRBV12-3 or TRBV12-4 to TRBJ2-5; D remains ambiguous. This CDR3 contains 12 residues. The chain's CDR3 is CASSLDRETQYF. CDR3 DNA sequence: TGCGCCAGCAGCTTGGATAGAGAGACCCAGTACTTC.